This record looks at one T cell receptor beta chain sequence and its context. Its target is unknown. This sample also contains other DNA sequences that code for the same CDR3. This record comes from a study of shared clonotypes between healthy human individuals. The germline V gene encodes CDR1 SGHTA and CDR2 FQGTGA. CDR3 size: 14 residues. V gave up 5 bases and J gave up 6 bases; unmatched junction bases: 5. Data came from immunoSEQ multiplex PCR; TCRdb stores just in-frame clones and leaves some out. The data hold over a million clones, with approximately 80% observed a single time. Whole-study findings and limits: Generation of non-shared clonotypes was less probable than generation of clonotypes shared by all four donors.

Sequencing was carried out using memory CD4+ T cells from PBMCs. The subset is: CD45RA-negative fraction. This chain joins TRBV7-3 and TRBJ2-3; 10 bases line up with TRBD1. The clonotype originates from a young man in good health. Some clones in this sample may be carry-over from other donors' samples. The CDR3 coding sequence is TGTGCCAGCAGCCCGGGGACAGGGGCGGATACGCAGTATTTT. It specifies CASSPGTGADTQYF.